This T cell receptor (beta chain) was sequenced for a study of human thymus T cells. General study findings and limits: Thymic and blood repertoires seemed to favor certain V and J genes.

CDR3 length: 16 residues. Germline V gives CDR1 LGHNA, CDR2 YNFKEQ. The J segment lost 4 bases and the V segment lost 0 bases, leaving 3 bases of the junction unmatched. Only four of the eight donors provided a roughly 0.45-1 mL blood sample. As regards this clone: No antigen is known for it.

Only in-frame clones appear in the TCRdb table, and some are missing; sequencing was by immunoSEQ multiplex PCR. The profile shows some 46,000 clones, approximately 95% of them singletons. The clonotype originates from a girl less than two years old with a congenital heart defect but otherwise immunologically healthy. The sample comprised blood. The chain is built from TRBV4-2 and TRBJ2-3; 11 positions match TRBD1. The CDR3 loop reads CASSQDRGQGADTQYF. The CDR3 DNA sequence: TGTGCCAGCAGCCAAGATCGGGGACAGGGGGCAGATACGCAGTATTTT.